The sequence of this T cell receptor (beta chain) was determined in a study of PD-L1 blockade in urothelial cancer. Points from the study as a whole: Stronger expansion of tumor-associated clones in blood at 3 weeks distinguished durable-benefit patients.

With 2 bases clipped from V and 4 bases from J, the junction kept 12 bases outside the gene matches. CDR1 and CDR2 (germline): SGHRS, YFSETQ. The CDR3 loop spans 17 amino acids. Time point defined: peripheral blood 6 weeks after treatment start. Metastatic or locally advanced urothelial carcinoma was present in the patients. Concerning this clone itself: Its target is unknown.

TCRdb's table, derived via immunoSEQ multiplex PCR, lists solely in-frame clones and lacks some. Of 100,000 to 150,000 clones listed, roughly 82% were seen once; the top ten hold 2.4%. This sample comprised PBMCs, obtained around atezolizumab (anti-PD-L1) treatment. The chain uses TRBV5-1 and TRBJ2-1, with 7 bases identical to TRBD2. This receptor was obtained from a man in his fifties or sixties with urothelial cancer. The CDR3, as DNA: TGCGCCAGCAGCTTCTACTTCGGGGATAGCGGGTACAATGAGCAGTTCTTC. It encodes CASSFYFGDSGYNEQFF.